This paragraph covers one T cell receptor (beta chain) sequence. This sample is part of a study of blood T cells in healthy people across ages. Next came a second PCR, run for about 7 to 12 cycles, which used a sample-barcoded 5' primer along with a J-beta primer mix. In TCRdb, the 5' RACE reads were re-called with MiXCR into one record per CDR3 protein. Of around 1,800,000 distinct CDR3 sequences in the sample, around 42% were seen once. With 0 bases removed from V and 5 bases from J, the gap between germline ends came to 14 bases. The V gene's germline CDR1 is SGHRS and CDR2 YFSETQ. The CDR3 sequence is 15 residues long.

The TCR sequence derives from a human donor in good health. The chain couples TRBV5-1 to TRBJ2-5; D is perhaps TRBD2 (6 bases). The source material was blood. CDR3 coding DNA: TGCGCCAGCAGCTTGGGAGATGCGGGGTCGGAGACCCAGTACTTC. It encodes CASSLGDAGSETQYF.